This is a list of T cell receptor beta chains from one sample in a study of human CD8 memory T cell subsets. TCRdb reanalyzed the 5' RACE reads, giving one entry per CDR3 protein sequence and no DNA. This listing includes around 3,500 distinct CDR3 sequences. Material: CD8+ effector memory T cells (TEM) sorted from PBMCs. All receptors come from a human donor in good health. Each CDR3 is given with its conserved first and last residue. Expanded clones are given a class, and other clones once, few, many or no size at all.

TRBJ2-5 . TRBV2 CASISVTGGSEKVEETQYF
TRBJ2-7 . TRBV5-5 CASSKPPAIDEQYF
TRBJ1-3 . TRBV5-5 CASSADTGWRNTIYF
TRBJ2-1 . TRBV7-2 CASSLPSSVFF
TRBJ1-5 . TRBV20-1 CSALTREPNQPQHF
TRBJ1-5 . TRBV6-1 CASSGSGGEVSQPQHF
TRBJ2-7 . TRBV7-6 CASSLVGEGYEQYF
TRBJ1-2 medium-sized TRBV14 CASSPGASLYGYTF
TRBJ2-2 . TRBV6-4 CASSDSKEGSTGELFF
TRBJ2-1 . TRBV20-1 CSARDLAGAEQFF
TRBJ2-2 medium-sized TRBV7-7 CASSLTLNTGELFF
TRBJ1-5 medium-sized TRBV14 CASSHGQGGPPQHF
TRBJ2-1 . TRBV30 CAWSPLAGDYNEQFF
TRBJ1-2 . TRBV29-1 CSVAGDTYGYTF
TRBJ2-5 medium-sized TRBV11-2 CASSPWVSTGEETQYF
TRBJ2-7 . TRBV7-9 CASSLGGPTSGEQYF
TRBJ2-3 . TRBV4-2 CASSQEDSGRGTDTQYF
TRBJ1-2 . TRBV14 CASSLRGLYGYTF
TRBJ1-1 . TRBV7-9 CASSLAMSEAFF
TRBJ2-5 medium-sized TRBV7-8 CASSSYELETQYF
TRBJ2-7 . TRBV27 CASSLRPASSYEQYF
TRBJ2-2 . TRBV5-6 CASSLFTNPGELFF
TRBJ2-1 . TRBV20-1 CSAVRPSGRVVYNEQFF
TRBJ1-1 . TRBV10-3 CAISHKTADRGWQEAFF
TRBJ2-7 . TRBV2 CASNERGPYEQYF
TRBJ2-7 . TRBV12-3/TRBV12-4 CASSALSMSSYEQYF
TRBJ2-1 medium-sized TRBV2 CASSLTGYDEQFF
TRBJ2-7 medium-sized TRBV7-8 CASSLFPGPSYEQYF
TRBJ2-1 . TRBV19 CASSALAGGNEQFF
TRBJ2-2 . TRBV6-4 CASSDLAANTGELFF
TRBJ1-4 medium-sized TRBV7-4 CASSLWVGDRAGSTNEKLFF